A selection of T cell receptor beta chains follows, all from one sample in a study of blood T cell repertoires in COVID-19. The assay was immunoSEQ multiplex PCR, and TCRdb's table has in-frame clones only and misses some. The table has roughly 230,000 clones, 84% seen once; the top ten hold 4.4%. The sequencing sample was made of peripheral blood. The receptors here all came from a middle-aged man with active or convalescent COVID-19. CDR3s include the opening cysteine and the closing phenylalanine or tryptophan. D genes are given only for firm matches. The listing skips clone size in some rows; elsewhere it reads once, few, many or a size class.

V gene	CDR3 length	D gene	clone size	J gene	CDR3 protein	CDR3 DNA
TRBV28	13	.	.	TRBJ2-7	CASSLRTINEQYF	TGTGCCAGCAGTTTACGGACAATCAACGAGCAGTACTTC
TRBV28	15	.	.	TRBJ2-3	CASSFGGTSTDTQYF	TGTGCCAGCAGTTTTGGGGGCACTAGCACAGATACGCAGTATTTT
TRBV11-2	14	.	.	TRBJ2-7	CASSLVGTRDEQYF	TGTGCCAGCAGCTTAGTTGGGACAAGAGATGAGCAGTACTTC
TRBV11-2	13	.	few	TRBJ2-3	CASRLTGIDTQYF	TGTGCCAGCAGACTTACAGGGATAGATACGCAGTATTTT
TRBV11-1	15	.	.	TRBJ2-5	CASSSPGLPRETQYF	TGTGCCAGCAGCTCACCCGGACTGCCAAGGGAGACCCAGTACTTC
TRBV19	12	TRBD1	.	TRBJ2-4	CASRDRVDIQYF	TGTGCCAGTAGGGACAGGGTGGACATTCAGTACTTC
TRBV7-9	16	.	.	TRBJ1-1	CASSLGEGRGSTEAFF	TGTGCCAGCAGCTTAGGGGAGGGACGCGGGTCCACTGAAGCTTTCTTT
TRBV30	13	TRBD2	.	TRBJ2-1	CALVAGAYNEQFF	TGTGCCTTAGTAGCGGGGGCCTACAATGAGCAGTTCTTC
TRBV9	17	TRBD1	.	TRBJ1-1	CASSGPPYQGAGTEAFF	TGTGCCAGCAGCGGACCTCCTTACCAGGGGGCTGGCACTGAAGCTTTCTTT
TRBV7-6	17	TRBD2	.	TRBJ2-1	CASNKEPGLEIYNEQFF	TGTGCCAGCAACAAAGAGCCGGGACTAGAAATATACAATGAGCAGTTCTTC
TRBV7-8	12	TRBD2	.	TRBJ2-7	CASNGGGHEQYF	TGTGCCAGCAACGGGGGGGGCCACGAGCAGTACTTC
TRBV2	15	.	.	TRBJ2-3	CASSRRDSRAATQYF	TGTGCCAGCAGTCGCAGGGACTCAAGGGCGGCTACGCAGTATTTT
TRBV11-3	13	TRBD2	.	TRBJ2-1	CASTPPGRDEQFF	TGTGCCAGCACCCCACCGGGGAGGGATGAGCAGTTCTTC
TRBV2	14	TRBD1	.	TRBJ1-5	CASSPTGLDQPQHF	TGTGCCAGCAGCCCGACAGGGTTGGATCAGCCCCAGCATTTT
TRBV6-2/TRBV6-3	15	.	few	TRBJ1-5	CASSYRAGISQPQHF	TGTGCCAGCAGTTACCGCGCAGGGATTTCTCAGCCCCAGCATTTT
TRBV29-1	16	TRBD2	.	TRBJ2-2	CSVGRVAGAGTGELFF	TGCAGCGTTGGGCGGGTAGCGGGGGCTGGCACCGGGGAGCTGTTTTTT
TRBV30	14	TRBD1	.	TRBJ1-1	CAWSVTGLRTEAFF	TGTGCCTGGAGTGTGACAGGGCTGAGAACTGAAGCTTTCTTT
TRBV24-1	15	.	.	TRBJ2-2	CATRGAGKKTGELFF	TGTGCCACCAGGGGGGCAGGGAAAAAAACCGGGGAGCTGTTTTTT
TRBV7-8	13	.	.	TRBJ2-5	CASRVGSRETQYF	TGTGCCAGCCGGGTCGGGAGCCGGGAGACCCAGTACTTC
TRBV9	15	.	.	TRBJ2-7	CASSVGWVASYEQYF	TGTGCCAGCAGCGTAGGGTGGGTAGCTTCCTACGAGCAGTACTTC
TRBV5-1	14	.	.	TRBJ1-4	CASSLLQGNEKLFF	TGCGCCAGCAGCTTGCTACAGGGAAATGAAAAACTGTTTTTT
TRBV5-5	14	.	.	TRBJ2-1	CASSAHGSYNEQFF	TGTGCCAGCAGCGCCCACGGGTCCTACAATGAGCAGTTCTTC
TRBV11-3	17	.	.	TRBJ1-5	CASSLDPTGTRSQPQHF	TGTGCCAGCAGCTTAGACCCGACCGGGACAAGGAGCCAGCCCCAGCATTTT
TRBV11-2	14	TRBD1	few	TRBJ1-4	CASSRTGGEEKLFF	TGTGCCAGCAGCCGGACAGGGGGGGAGGAAAAACTGTTTTTT
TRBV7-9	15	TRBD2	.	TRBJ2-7	CASSLSGGSSYEQYF	TGTGCCAGCAGCCTAAGCGGGGGGAGCTCCTACGAGCAGTACTTC